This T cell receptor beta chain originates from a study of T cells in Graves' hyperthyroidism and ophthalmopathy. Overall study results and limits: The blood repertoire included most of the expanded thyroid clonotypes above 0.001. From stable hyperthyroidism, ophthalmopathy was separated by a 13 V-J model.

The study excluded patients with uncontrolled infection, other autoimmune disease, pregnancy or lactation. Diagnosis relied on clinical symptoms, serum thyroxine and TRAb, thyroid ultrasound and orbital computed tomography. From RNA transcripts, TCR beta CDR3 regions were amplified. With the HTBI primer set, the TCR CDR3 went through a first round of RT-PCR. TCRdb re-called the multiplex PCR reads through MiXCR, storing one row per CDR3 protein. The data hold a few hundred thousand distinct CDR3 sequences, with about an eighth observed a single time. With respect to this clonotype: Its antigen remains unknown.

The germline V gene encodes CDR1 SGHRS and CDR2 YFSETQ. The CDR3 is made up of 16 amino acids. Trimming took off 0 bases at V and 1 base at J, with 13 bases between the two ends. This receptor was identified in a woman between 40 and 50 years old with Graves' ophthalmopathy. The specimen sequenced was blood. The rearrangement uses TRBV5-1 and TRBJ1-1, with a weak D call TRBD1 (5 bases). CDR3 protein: CASSLAGPTWNTEAFF. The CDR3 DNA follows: TGCGCCAGCAGCTTGGCGGGACCTACGTGGAACACTGAAGCTTTCTTT.